A selection of T cell receptor beta chains follows, all from one sample in a study of blood T cell repertoires in COVID-19. Sequenced by immunoSEQ multiplex PCR; TCRdb stores in-frame clones only, minus some. This table holds roughly 230,000 clones, around 83% found once. Sequenced: peripheral blood. These receptors were obtained from a woman aged 45 to 65 with acute or convalescent COVID-19. The CDR3 runs from the conserved cysteine through the conserved F or W. The D gene is left open where the match is weak. Size is stated for part of the rows, as once, few or many counts, or as a class when the clone is expanded.

d_gene: .
len: 14
abundance: .
v_gene: TRBV6-2/TRBV6-3
j_gene: TRBJ1-1
CDR3nt: TGTGCCAGCAGTTACCCTATTGAGAACACTGAAGCTTTCTTT
CDR3aa: CASSYPIENTEAFF

d_gene: .
len: 15
abundance: .
v_gene: TRBV30
j_gene: TRBJ2-5
CDR3nt: TGTGCCTGGAGTGGGGGGCAGGGGTTTCAAGAGACCCAGTACTTC
CDR3aa: CAWSGGQGFQETQYF

d_gene: TRBD1
len: 14
abundance: .
v_gene: TRBV3-1/TRBV3-2
j_gene: TRBJ1-1
CDR3nt: TGTGCCAGCAGCCGACGGACAGGGGTGTCTGAAGCTTTCTTT
CDR3aa: CASSRRTGVSEAFF

d_gene: .
len: 15
abundance: .
v_gene: TRBV6-2/TRBV6-3
j_gene: TRBJ1-4
CDR3nt: TGTGCCAGCAGTCCCCTTCGCAGGGGCTCCGAAAAACTGTTTTTT
CDR3aa: CASSPLRRGSEKLFF

d_gene: .
len: 16
abundance: .
v_gene: TRBV7-2
j_gene: TRBJ2-2
CDR3nt: TGTGCCAGCAGCCTCCAGGGACTCCGGAACACCGGGGAGCTGTTTTTT
CDR3aa: CASSLQGLRNTGELFF

d_gene: .
len: 14
abundance: .
v_gene: TRBV9
j_gene: TRBJ1-3
CDR3nt: TGTGCCAGCAGCTCAGGGAACACTGGAAACACCATATATTTT
CDR3aa: CASSSGNTGNTIYF

d_gene: TRBD1
len: 13
abundance: .
v_gene: TRBV28
j_gene: TRBJ1-2
CDR3nt: TGTGCCAGCAGTTTGGACAGGGGAGGTGGCTACACCTTC
CDR3aa: CASSLDRGGGYTF

d_gene: .
len: 15
abundance: once
v_gene: TRBV9
j_gene: TRBJ2-3
CDR3nt: TGTGCCAGCAGCGCCACGGGGGGCCTAACAGATACGCAGTATTTT
CDR3aa: CASSATGGLTDTQYF

d_gene: TRBD2
len: 15
abundance: .
v_gene: TRBV10-3
j_gene: TRBJ2-7
CDR3nt: TGTGCCATCAGTGAGGGGACTAGCGGGCCTTACGAGCAGTACTTC
CDR3aa: CAISEGTSGPYEQYF

d_gene: .
len: 15
abundance: .
v_gene: TRBV7-2
j_gene: TRBJ2-3
CDR3nt: TGTGCCAGCACCTCGGGACTTTTTAGCACAGATACGCAGTATTTT
CDR3aa: CASTSGLFSTDTQYF

d_gene: .
len: 15
abundance: .
v_gene: TRBV9
j_gene: TRBJ1-6
CDR3nt: TGTGCCAGCAGCGTCGGACTGGACAGTAATTCACCCCTCCACTTT
CDR3aa: CASSVGLDSNSPLHF

d_gene: TRBD1
len: 17
abundance: .
v_gene: TRBV24-1
j_gene: TRBJ1-5
CDR3nt: TGTGCCACCAGTGATGCATCAAGGACAGGGGGCAATCAGCCCCAGCATTTT
CDR3aa: CATSDASRTGGNQPQHF

d_gene: .
len: 14
abundance: .
v_gene: TRBV11-2
j_gene: TRBJ1-1
CDR3nt: TGTGCCAGCAGCTTAAGCGCAGGGCGCACTGAAGCTTTCTTT
CDR3aa: CASSLSAGRTEAFF

d_gene: .
len: 14
abundance: .
v_gene: TRBV28
j_gene: TRBJ2-7
CDR3nt: TGTGCCAGCAGTTTTCTTTTGGCCTCCTACGAGCAGTACTTC
CDR3aa: CASSFLLASYEQYF

d_gene: TRBD1
len: 16
abundance: .
v_gene: TRBV5-1
j_gene: TRBJ2-7
CDR3nt: TGCGCCAGCAGCGGGGACAGGGGGATGTCCACCTACGAGCAGTACTTC
CDR3aa: CASSGDRGMSTYEQYF

d_gene: TRBD1
len: 15
abundance: .
v_gene: TRBV7-2
j_gene: TRBJ1-6
CDR3nt: TGTGCCAGCAGCTTAGGGACAGGGGGCTCGGCACCCCTCCACTTT
CDR3aa: CASSLGTGGSAPLHF

d_gene: .
len: 14
abundance: .
v_gene: TRBV7-2
j_gene: TRBJ1-1
CDR3nt: TGTGCCAGCAGCGGGAGTCACGGGAACACTGAAGCTTTCTTT
CDR3aa: CASSGSHGNTEAFF

d_gene: .
len: 12
abundance: .
v_gene: TRBV6-5
j_gene: TRBJ2-3
CDR3nt: TGTGCCAGCAGCCGCCGGAGAGATACGCAGTATTTT
CDR3aa: CASSRRRDTQYF

d_gene: TRBD1
len: 14
abundance: .
v_gene: TRBV27
j_gene: TRBJ2-7
CDR3nt: TGTGCCAGCAGTTTATCCGGGACAGGGGTCGAGCAGTACTTC
CDR3aa: CASSLSGTGVEQYF

d_gene: TRBD1
len: 15
abundance: few
v_gene: TRBV2
j_gene: TRBJ1-3
CDR3nt: TGTGCCAGCAGTAGCCACAGGGGAGCTGGAAACACCATATATTTT
CDR3aa: CASSSHRGAGNTIYF

d_gene: .
len: 16
abundance: once
v_gene: TRBV4-1
j_gene: TRBJ2-5
CDR3nt: TGCGCCAGCAGCCAAGAGGATATGGGCGTGCAAGAGACCCAGTACTTC
CDR3aa: CASSQEDMGVQETQYF

d_gene: .
len: 14
abundance: .
v_gene: TRBV5-5
j_gene: TRBJ1-2
CDR3nt: TGTGCCAGCAGCCGGCTTGGGGGGGTCTATGGCTACACCTTC
CDR3aa: CASSRLGGVYGYTF

d_gene: .
len: 14
abundance: .
v_gene: TRBV19
j_gene: TRBJ2-1
CDR3nt: TGTGCCAGTAGCCCGCCTGGGGGGGGGCGGGAGCAGTTCTTC
CDR3aa: CASSPPGGGREQFF

d_gene: .
len: 15
abundance: .
v_gene: TRBV5-4
j_gene: TRBJ2-7
CDR3nt: TGTGCCAGCAGCTTGGGCAGGGCGCAACCCTACGAGCAGTACTTC
CDR3aa: CASSLGRAQPYEQYF

d_gene: .
len: 14
abundance: .
v_gene: TRBV11-2
j_gene: TRBJ2-2
CDR3nt: TGTGCCAGCAGCCTAGGTTTATCCACCGGGGAGCTGTTTTTT
CDR3aa: CASSLGLSTGELFF

d_gene: TRBD1
len: 14
abundance: .
v_gene: TRBV5-5
j_gene: TRBJ2-3
CDR3nt: TGTGCCAGCAGCCCACAACAGGGGCCAGATACGCAGTATTTT
CDR3aa: CASSPQQGPDTQYF

d_gene: .
len: 13
abundance: .
v_gene: TRBV10-3
j_gene: TRBJ1-2
CDR3nt: TGTGCCATCAGTGTAACAGGGAACGAGGGCTACACCTTC
CDR3aa: CAISVTGNEGYTF

d_gene: TRBD1
len: 13
abundance: .
v_gene: TRBV2
j_gene: TRBJ2-7
CDR3nt: TGTGCCAGCTCTCAGGACAGGTCCTACGAGCAGTACTTC
CDR3aa: CASSQDRSYEQYF

d_gene: .
len: 9
abundance: once
v_gene: TRBV27
j_gene: TRBJ2-7
CDR3nt: TGTGCCCCTAGGGGTGAGCAGTACTTC
CDR3aa: CAPRGEQYF

d_gene: .
len: 13
abundance: .
v_gene: TRBV6-5
j_gene: TRBJ2-3
CDR3nt: TGTGCCAGCCGCAGGGGGGAATCAGATACGCAGTATTTT
CDR3aa: CASRRGESDTQYF

d_gene: TRBD2
len: 15
abundance: .
v_gene: TRBV6-5
j_gene: TRBJ2-1
CDR3nt: TGTGCCAGCAGTCTGCCTAGCGGGGGGGCCAATGAGCAGTTCTTC
CDR3aa: CASSLPSGGANEQFF

d_gene: TRBD2
len: 16
abundance: once
v_gene: TRBV9
j_gene: TRBJ2-7
CDR3nt: TGTGCCAGCAGCGCCGGTGGACTAGCGGGGTCCTACGAGCAGTACTTC
CDR3aa: CASSAGGLAGSYEQYF

d_gene: .
len: 12
abundance: .
v_gene: TRBV19
j_gene: TRBJ1-1
CDR3nt: TGTGCCAGTAGTACGACAGACACTGAAGCTTTCTTT
CDR3aa: CASSTTDTEAFF

d_gene: TRBD1
len: 15
abundance: .
v_gene: TRBV5-4
j_gene: TRBJ2-7
CDR3nt: TGTGCCAGCAGCCGGACCGGGACAGGGATCTACGAGCAGTACTTC
CDR3aa: CASSRTGTGIYEQYF

d_gene: .
len: 15
abundance: .
v_gene: TRBV6-5
j_gene: TRBJ1-4
CDR3nt: TGTGCCAGCAGCTCTACAGCTGCAACTAATGAAAAACTGTTTTTT
CDR3aa: CASSSTAATNEKLFF

d_gene: TRBD1
len: 13
abundance: .
v_gene: TRBV6-5
j_gene: TRBJ2-7
CDR3nt: TGTGCCACCGCGACAGGGGCCCTCTACGAGCAGTACTTC
CDR3aa: CATATGALYEQYF

d_gene: .
len: 17
abundance: .
v_gene: TRBV28
j_gene: TRBJ2-3
CDR3nt: TGTGCCAGCAGTTTCACGATAGGGGCAGGGGCCACAGATACGCAGTATTTT
CDR3aa: CASSFTIGAGATDTQYF

d_gene: .
len: 16
abundance: .
v_gene: TRBV18
j_gene: TRBJ2-1
CDR3nt: TGTGCCAGCTTACCACAGGGAGGGAGCTCCTACAATGAGCAGTTCTTC
CDR3aa: CASLPQGGSSYNEQFF

d_gene: TRBD1
len: 13
abundance: .
v_gene: TRBV10-3
j_gene: TRBJ1-6
CDR3nt: TGTGCCATCAGGGGGACAGGAGATTCACCCCTCCACTTT
CDR3aa: CAIRGTGDSPLHF